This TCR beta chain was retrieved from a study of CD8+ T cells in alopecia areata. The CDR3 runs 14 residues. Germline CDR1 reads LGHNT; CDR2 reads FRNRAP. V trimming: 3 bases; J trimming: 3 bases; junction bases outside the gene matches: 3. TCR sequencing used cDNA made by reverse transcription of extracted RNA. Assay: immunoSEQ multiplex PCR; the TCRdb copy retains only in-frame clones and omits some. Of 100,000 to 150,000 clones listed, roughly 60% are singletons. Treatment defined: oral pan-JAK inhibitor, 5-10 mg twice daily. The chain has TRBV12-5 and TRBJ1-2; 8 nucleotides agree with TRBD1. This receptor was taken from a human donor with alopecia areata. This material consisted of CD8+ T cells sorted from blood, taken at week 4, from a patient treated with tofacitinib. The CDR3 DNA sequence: TGTGCTAGTGGTTTCGGACAGGGCTACTATGGCTACACCTTC. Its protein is CASGFGQGYYGYTF.